These 15 T cell receptor beta chains originate from one sample sequenced in a study of T cells in tumors after PD-1 blockade. Profiling relied on immunoSEQ multiplex PCR, and the TCRdb table lists in-frame clones only, not all of them. The sample lists some 43,000 clones; 81% were seen once. Material: PBMCs, obtained before anti-PD-1 treatment. The receptors were sampled from a human donor with basal cell carcinoma.

This chain links TRBV3-1 (or the pseudogene TRBV3-2) with TRBJ1-6; TRBD1 matches 7 bases. Trimming took 4 bases from V and 7 from J; bases not matched to a gene: 7. Germline CDR1 is LGHDT and CDR2 is YNNKEL (reference sequence). The CDR3 is 15 amino acids. CDR3 DNA: TGTGCCAGCAGCCCTCGGGCAGGGGGGAATTCACCCCTCCACTTT. This translates into CASSPRAGGNSPLHF.

The chain recombines TRBV3-1 (or the pseudogene TRBV3-2) with TRBJ2-5, with D perhaps matching TRBD2 (5 bases). V was cut by 1 base and J by 5 bases, with 5 bases left in between. This CDR3 region has 12 residues. Per the germline V gene, CDR1 is LGHDT and CDR2 is YNNKEL (reference sequence). CDR3 nucleotides: TGTGCCAGCAGCCAAGGCGGGGAGACCCAGTACTTC. This codes for CASSQGGETQYF.

The chain has TRBV5-1 and TRBJ2-4, with D unresolved. Per the germline V gene, CDR1 is SGHRS and CDR2 is YFSETQ. This CDR3 has 16 amino acids. Trimming removed 0 bases from V and 0 bases from J, with 10 bases in between. The CDR3 sequence is CASSLEYAIAKNIQYF. CDR3 DNA sequence: TGCGCCAGCAGCTTGGAATACGCTATAGCCAAAAACATTCAGTACTTC.

The rearrangement uses TRBV3-1 (or the pseudogene TRBV3-2) and TRBJ2-5; D unclear. The germline CDR1 and CDR2 sequences are LGHDT and YNNKEL (reference sequence). V lost 5 bases and J lost 4, with 14 bases in between. The CDR3 runs to 14 residues. CDR3 coding DNA: TGTGCCAGCAGCAAGGCACGGGCCGCAGAGACCCAGTACTTC. Protein product: CASSKARAAETQYF.

The chain recombines TRBV12-3 or TRBV12-4 with TRBJ2-2; D ambiguous. The CDR3 has 12 residues. V was cut by 3 bases and J by 7 bases, with 6 bases left in between. Written as DNA, the CDR3 is TGTGCCAGCAGTTTTATGAACGGGGAGCTGTTTTTT. Protein sequence: CASSFMNGELFF.

V gene TRBV4-2 combines with J gene TRBJ2-1; TRBD2 is a possible D gene (6 bases). V was clipped by 3 bases and J by 0 bases, with 15 bases between them. Germline-derived CDR1 and CDR2 are LGHNA and YNFKEQ. CDR3 length: 17 amino acids. The CDR3 protein is CASSQHLLGGSYNEQFF. CDR3 nucleotides: TGTGCCAGCAGCCAGCACCTTCTCGGGGGCTCCTACAATGAGCAGTTCTTC.

The DNA of the CDR3 is TGTGCCATCAGTGACACCGGGACTAGCGGGGAGACCCAGTACTTC. The encoded protein is CAISDTGTSGETQYF. This chain connects TRBV10-3 to TRBJ2-5; 12 bases map to TRBD2. CDR1 and CDR2 from the germline V gene are ENHRY and SYGVKD. V was clipped by 3 bases and J by 5 bases; unmatched bases: 4. The CDR3 length is 15 residues.

This clone was counted between two and nine times. The chain uses TRBV3-1 (or the pseudogene TRBV3-2) and TRBJ2-1; 10 positions match TRBD2. The CDR3 consists of 15 residues. V shed 4 bases and J 2 bases; nucleotides not matched to a gene: 2. The V gene's germline CDR1 is LGHDT and CDR2 YNNKEL (reference sequence). CDR3 residues: CASSRSGGAYNEQFF. CDR3 coding DNA: TGTGCCAGCAGCCGGAGCGGGGGGGCCTACAATGAGCAGTTCTTC.

The chain is built from TRBV27 and TRBJ2-2, with D uncertain. Per germline, CDR1 MNHEY and CDR2 SMNVEV (reference sequence). The CDR3 is 13 amino acids. Trimming took off 5 bases at V and 1 base at J, with 5 bases between the two ends. CDR3 nucleotide sequence: TGTGCCAGCAGTATCCTGAACACCGGGGAGCTGTTTTTT. This codes for CASSILNTGELFF.

The chain couples TRBV5-1 to TRBJ2-1; 8 positions agree with TRBD2. CDR1 and CDR2 from the germline V gene are SGHRS and YFSETQ. The V and J ends lost 4 bases and 8 bases, in that order; junction bases with no gene match: 11. The CDR3 spans 15 residues. CDR3 loop: CASSPLGSGGYEQFF. The CDR3, as DNA: TGCGCCAGCAGCCCCCTCGGCAGCGGGGGTTATGAGCAGTTCTTC.

This chain uses TRBV10-3 with TRBJ2-5; tentatively, D is TRBD2 (6 bases). The CDR3 is 14 residues long. In germline, CDR1 is ENHRY, CDR2 SYGVKD. The V end lost 2 bases, the J end lost 4 bases, and 11 bases lay between the germline ends. The CDR3 sequence: CAISETGDRETQYF. CDR3 in DNA: TGTGCCATCAGTGAGACGGGGGATAGAGAGACCCAGTACTTC.

The chain couples TRBV11-3 to TRBJ2-5, with TRBD2 identical over 8 bases. This CDR3 has 14 residues. Trimming took 5 bases from V and 3 from J; bases not matched to a gene: 5. CDR1 and CDR2 (germline): SGHNT, YENEEA. Here the CDR3 reads CASSNRGGKETQYF. Written as DNA, the CDR3 is TGTGCCAGCAGCAATCGGGGGGGCAAAGAGACCCAGTACTTC.

V usage is TRBV27 and J usage is TRBJ1-1; 8 bases fit TRBD1. Germline V gene data show CDR1 as MNHEY and CDR2 as SMNVEV (reference sequence). Trimming cost V 3 bases and J 3 bases; bases outside gene matches: 9. The CDR3 totals 16 residues. CDR3 in amino acids: CASSLVPTGAHTEAFF. The CDR3 nucleotides are TGTGCCAGCAGTTTGGTCCCGACAGGGGCCCACACTGAAGCTTTCTTT.

This clone has a handful of counts. The chain couples TRBV21-1 to TRBJ1-5. TRBV21-1 is a known pseudogene. The CDR3 consists of 16 residues. For the CDR3, the DNA is TGTGCCAGCAGCATGTCCTGGGGGGCGAGGTTCCAGCCCCAGCATTTT. Amino acids: CASSMSWGARFQPQHF.

This chain links TRBV2 with TRBJ1-4, with D maybe TRBD1 (6 bases). Germline V gene sequence: CDR1 SNHLY, CDR2 FYNNEI. CDR3 length equals 15 residues. Trimming removed 7 bases from V and 8 bases from J, with 20 bases in between. The CDR3 spells CASTPRTARSEKLFF. DNA of the CDR3: TGTGCCAGCACCCCCAGGACAGCGAGGAGCGAAAAACTGTTTTTT.